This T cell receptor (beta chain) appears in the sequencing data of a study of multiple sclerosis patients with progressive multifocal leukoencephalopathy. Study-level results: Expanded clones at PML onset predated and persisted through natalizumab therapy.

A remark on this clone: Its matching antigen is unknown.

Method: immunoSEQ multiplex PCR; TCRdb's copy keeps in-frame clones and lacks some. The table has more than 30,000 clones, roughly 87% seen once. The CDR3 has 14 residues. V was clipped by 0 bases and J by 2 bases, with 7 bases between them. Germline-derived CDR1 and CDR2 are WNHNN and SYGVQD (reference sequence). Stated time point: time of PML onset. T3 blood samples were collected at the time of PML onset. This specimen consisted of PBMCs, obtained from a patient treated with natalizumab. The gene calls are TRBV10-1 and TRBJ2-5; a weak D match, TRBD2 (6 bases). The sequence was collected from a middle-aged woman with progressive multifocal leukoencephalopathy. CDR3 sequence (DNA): TGCGCCAGCAGTGAGTCGGGGGGACAAGAGACCCAGTACTTC. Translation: CASSESGGQETQYF.